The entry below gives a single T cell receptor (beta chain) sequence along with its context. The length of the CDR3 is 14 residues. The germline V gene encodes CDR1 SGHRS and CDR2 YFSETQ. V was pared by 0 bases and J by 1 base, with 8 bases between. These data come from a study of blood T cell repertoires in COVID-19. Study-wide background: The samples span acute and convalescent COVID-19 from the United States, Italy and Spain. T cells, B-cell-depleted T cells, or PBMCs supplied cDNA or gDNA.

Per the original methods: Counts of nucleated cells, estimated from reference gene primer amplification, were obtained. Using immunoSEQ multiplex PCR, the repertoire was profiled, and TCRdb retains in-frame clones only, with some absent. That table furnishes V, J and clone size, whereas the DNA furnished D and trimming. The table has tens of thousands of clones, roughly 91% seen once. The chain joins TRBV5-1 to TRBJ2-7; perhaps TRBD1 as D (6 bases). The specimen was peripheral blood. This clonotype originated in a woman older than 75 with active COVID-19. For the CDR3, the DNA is TGCGCCAGCAGCTTGGGGGACACTTCCTACGAGCAGTACTTC. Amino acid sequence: CASSLGDTSYEQYF.